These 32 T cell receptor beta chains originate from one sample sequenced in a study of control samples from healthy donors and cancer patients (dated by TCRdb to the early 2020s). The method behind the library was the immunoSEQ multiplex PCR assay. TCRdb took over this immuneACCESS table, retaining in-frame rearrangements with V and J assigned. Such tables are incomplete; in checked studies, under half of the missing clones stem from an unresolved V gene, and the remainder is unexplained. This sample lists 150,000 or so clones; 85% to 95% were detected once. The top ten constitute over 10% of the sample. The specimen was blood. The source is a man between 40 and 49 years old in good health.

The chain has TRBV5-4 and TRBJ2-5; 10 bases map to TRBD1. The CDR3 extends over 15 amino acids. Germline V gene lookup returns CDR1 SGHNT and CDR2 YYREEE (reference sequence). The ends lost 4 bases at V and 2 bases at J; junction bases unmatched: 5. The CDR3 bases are TGTGCCAGCAGCCAGGGACAGGGGCCACAAGAGACCCAGTACTTC. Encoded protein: CASSQGQGPQETQYF.

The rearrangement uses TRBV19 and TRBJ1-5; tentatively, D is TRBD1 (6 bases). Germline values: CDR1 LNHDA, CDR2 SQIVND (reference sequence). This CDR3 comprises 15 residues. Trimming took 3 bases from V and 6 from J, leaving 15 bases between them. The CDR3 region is CASSIPAGVGQPQHF. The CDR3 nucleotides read TGTGCCAGTAGTATCCCCGCAGGGGTCGGTCAGCCCCAGCATTTT.

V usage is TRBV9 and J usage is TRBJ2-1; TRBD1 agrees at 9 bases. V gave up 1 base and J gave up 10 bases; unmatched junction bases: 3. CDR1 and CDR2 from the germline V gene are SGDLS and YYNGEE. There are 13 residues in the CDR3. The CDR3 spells CASSVFTGGEQFF. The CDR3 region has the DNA TGTGCCAGCAGCGTATTTACAGGGGGCGAGCAGTTCTTC.

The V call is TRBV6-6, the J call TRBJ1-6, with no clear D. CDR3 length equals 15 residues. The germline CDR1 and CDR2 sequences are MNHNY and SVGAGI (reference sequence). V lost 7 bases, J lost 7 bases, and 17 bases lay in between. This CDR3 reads CASTPPPEFNSPLHF. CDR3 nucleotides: TGTGCCAGCACTCCGCCGCCAGAGTTCAATTCACCCCTCCACTTT.

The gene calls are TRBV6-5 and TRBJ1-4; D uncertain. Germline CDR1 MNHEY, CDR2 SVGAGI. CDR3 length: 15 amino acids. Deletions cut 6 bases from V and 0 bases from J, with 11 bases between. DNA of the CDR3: TGTGCCAGCAGGCGCGACCGAGCAACTAATGAAAAACTGTTTTTT. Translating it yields CASRRDRATNEKLFF.

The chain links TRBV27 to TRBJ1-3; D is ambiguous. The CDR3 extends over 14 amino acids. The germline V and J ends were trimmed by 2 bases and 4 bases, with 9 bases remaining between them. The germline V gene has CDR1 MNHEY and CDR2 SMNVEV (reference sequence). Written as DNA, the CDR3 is TGTGCCAGCAGTTTAACGGGGTGGGGAAACACCATATATTTT. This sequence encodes CASSLTGWGNTIYF.

This chain's CDR3 is CASSNRLAGENTGELFF. The CDR3 bases are TGTGCCAGCAGCAACAGACTAGCGGGAGAAAACACCGGGGAGCTGTTTTTT. The V gene is TRBV9, the J gene TRBJ2-2; TRBD2 matches 12 bases. CDR3 length: 17 amino acids. From germline, CDR1 is SGDLS and CDR2 YYNGEE. The trim removed 4 bases at V and 2 bases at J, leaving 6 bases unmatched.

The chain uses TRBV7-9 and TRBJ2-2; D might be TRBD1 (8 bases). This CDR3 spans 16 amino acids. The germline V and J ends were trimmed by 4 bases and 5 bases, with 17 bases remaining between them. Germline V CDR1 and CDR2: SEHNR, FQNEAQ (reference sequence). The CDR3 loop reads CASSSTYRGGTGELFF. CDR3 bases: TGTGCCAGCAGCTCCACATACAGGGGGGGAACCGGGGAGCTGTTTTTT.

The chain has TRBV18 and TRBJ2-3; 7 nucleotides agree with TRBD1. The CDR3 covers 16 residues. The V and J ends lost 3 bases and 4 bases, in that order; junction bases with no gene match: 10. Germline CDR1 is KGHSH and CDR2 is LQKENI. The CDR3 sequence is CASSPWTGVSPDTQYF. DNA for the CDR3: TGTGCCAGCTCACCGTGGACAGGTGTGTCTCCAGATACGCAGTATTTT.

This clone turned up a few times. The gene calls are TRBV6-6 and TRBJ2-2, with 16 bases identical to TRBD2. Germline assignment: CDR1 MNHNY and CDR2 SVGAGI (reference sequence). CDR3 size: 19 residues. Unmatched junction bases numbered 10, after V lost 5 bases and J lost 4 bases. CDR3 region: CASSRHPGTSGRATGELFF. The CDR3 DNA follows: TGTGCCAGCAGTCGACACCCCGGGACTAGCGGGAGGGCCACCGGGGAGCTGTTTTTT.

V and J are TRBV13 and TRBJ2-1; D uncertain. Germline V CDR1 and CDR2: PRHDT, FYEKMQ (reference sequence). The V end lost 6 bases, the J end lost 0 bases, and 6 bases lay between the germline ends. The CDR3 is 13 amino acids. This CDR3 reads CASSSSSYNEQFF. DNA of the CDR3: TGTGCCAGCAGTTCTAGCTCCTACAATGAGCAGTTCTTC.

CDR3 coding DNA: TGTGCCAGCAGCGTCGGGACAGGGGGCACCGGGGAGCTGTTTTTT. Protein product: CASSVGTGGTGELFF. The J gene is TRBJ2-2, the V gene TRBV5-5; 11 bases are a match to TRBD1. Germline CDR1 is SGHKS and CDR2 is YYEKEE (reference sequence). The ends lost 4 bases at V and 4 bases at J; junction bases unmatched: 3. The CDR3 extends over 15 amino acids.

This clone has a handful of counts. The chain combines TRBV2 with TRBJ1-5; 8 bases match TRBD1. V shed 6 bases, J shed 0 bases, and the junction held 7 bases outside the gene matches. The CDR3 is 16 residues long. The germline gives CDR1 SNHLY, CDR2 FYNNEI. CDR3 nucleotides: TGTGCCAGCAGAGGACAGGGAGATTATAGCAATCAGCCCCAGCATTTT. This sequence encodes CASRGQGDYSNQPQHF.

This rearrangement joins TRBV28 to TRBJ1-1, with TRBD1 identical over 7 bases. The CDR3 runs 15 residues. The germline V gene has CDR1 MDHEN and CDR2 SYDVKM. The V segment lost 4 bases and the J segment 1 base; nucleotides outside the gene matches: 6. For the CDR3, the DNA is TGTGCCAGCAGTTCGAAGACAGGGACGAACACTGAAGCTTTCTTT. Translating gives CASSSKTGTNTEAFF.

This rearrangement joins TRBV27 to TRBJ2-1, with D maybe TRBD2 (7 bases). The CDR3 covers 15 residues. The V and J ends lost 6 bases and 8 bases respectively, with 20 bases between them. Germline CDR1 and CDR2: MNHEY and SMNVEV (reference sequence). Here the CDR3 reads CASSRGLLGADEQFF. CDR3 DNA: TGTGCCAGCAGCCGGGGACTATTGGGGGCCGATGAGCAGTTCTTC.

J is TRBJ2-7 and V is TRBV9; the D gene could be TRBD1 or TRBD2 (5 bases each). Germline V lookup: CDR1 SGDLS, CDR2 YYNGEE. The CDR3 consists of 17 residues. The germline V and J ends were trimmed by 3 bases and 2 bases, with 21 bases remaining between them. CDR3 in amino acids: CASSGFRDPLRPYEQYF. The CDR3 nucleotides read TGTGCCAGCAGCGGATTCAGGGACCCCTTGCGCCCCTACGAGCAGTACTTC.

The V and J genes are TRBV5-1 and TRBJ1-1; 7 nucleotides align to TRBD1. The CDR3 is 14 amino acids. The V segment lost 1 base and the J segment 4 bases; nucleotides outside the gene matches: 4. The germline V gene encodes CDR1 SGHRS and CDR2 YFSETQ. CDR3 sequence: CASSLNSGGTEAFF. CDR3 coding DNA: TGCGCCAGCAGCTTGAACTCAGGGGGCACTGAAGCTTTCTTT.

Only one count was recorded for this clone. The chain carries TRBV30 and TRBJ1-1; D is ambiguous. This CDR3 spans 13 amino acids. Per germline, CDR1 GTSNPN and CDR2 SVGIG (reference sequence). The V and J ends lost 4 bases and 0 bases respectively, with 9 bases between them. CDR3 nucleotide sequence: TGTGCCTGGAAGGAACATCTGAACACTGAAGCTTTCTTT. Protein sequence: CAWKEHLNTEAFF. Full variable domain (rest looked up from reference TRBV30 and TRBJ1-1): SQTIHQWPATLVQPVGSPLSLECTVEGTSNPNLYWYRQAAGRGLQLLFYSVGIGQISSEVPQNLSASRPQDRQFILSSKKLLLSDSGFYLCAWKEHLNTEAFFGQGTRLTVV.

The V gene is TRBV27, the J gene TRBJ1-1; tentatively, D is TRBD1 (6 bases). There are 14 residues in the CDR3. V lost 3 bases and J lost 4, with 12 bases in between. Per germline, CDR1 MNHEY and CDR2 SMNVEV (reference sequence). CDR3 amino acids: CASSFAGAGTEAFF. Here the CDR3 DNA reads TGTGCCAGCAGTTTTGCGGGGGCTGGCACTGAAGCTTTCTTT.

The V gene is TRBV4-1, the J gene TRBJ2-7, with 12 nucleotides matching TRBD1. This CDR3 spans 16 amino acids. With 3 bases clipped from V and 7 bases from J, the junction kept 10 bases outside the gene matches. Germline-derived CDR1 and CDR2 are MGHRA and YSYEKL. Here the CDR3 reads CASSQEPGQGAREQYF. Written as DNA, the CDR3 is TGCGCCAGCAGCCAGGAACCGGGACAGGGGGCCAGAGAGCAGTACTTC.

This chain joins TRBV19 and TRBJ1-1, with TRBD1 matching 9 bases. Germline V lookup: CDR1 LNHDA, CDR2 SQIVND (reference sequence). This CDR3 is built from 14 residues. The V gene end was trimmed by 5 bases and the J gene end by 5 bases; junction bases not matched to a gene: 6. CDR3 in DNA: TGTGCCAGTAGTGCACAGGGGGCGAGGACTGAAGCTTTCTTT. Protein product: CASSAQGARTEAFF. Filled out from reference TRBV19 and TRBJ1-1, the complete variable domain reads DGGITQSPKYLFRKEGQNVTLSCEQNLNHDAMYWYRQDPGQGLRLIYYSQIVNDFQKGDIAEGYSVSREKKESFPLTVTSAQKNPTAFYLCASSAQGARTEAFFGQGTRLTVV.

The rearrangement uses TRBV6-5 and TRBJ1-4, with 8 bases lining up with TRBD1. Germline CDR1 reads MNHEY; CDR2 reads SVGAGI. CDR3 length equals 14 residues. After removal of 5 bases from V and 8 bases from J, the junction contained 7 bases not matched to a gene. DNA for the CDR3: TGTGCCAGCAGTCCGACAGGGGCGAGGGAAAAACTGTTTTTT. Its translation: CASSPTGAREKLFF.

CDR3 nucleotides: TGTGCCAGCAGAAGGGGACAGGATGGAGCATACGAGCAGTACTTC. Amino acids: CASRRGQDGAYEQYF. The gene calls are TRBV5-4 and TRBJ2-7; 8 positions match TRBD1. V lost 5 bases to trimming and J lost 4 bases; unmatched junction nucleotides: 11. The germline V gene has CDR1 SGHNT and CDR2 YYREEE (reference sequence). This CDR3 spans 15 amino acids.

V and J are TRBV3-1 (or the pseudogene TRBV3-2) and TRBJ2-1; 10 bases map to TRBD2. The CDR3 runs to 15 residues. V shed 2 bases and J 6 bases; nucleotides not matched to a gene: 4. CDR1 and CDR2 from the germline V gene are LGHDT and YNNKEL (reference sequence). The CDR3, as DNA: TGTGCCAGCAGCCAAAGCGGGGGGGCGGGCAATGAGCAGTTCTTC. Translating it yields CASSQSGGAGNEQFF.

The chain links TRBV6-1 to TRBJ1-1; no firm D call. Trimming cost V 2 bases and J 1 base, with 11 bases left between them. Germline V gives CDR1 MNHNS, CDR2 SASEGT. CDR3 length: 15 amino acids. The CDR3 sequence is CASSERWPKNTEAFF. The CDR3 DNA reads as TGTGCCAGCAGTGAACGGTGGCCAAAGAACACTGAAGCTTTCTTT.

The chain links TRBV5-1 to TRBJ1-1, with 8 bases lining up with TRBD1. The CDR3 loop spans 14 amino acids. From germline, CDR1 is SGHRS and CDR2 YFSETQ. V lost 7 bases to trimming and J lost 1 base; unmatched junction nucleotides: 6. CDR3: CASSSDRGNTEAFF. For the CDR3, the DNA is TGCGCCAGCTCTTCTGACAGGGGGAACACTGAAGCTTTCTTT.

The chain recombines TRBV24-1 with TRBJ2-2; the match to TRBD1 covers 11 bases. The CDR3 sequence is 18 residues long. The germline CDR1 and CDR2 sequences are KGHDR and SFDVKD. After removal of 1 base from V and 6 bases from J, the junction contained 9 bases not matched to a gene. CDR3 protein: CATSDLKGTGGTPGELFF. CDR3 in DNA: TGTGCCACCAGTGATTTAAAGGGGACAGGGGGGACCCCCGGGGAGCTGTTTTTT.

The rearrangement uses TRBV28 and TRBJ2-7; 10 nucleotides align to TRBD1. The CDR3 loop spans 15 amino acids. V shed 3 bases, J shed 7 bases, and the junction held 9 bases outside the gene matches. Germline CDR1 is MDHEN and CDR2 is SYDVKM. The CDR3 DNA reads TGTGCCAGCAGTTTGTCAGGGACAGGGGTGGGGGAGCAGTACTTC. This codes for CASSLSGTGVGEQYF.

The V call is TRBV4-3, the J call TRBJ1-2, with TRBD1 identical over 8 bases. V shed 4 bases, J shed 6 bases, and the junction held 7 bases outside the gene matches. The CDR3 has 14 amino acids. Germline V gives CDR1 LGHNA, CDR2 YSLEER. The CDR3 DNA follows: TGCGCCAGCAGCCTCAGGACAGGGTCGAATGGCTACACCTTC. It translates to CASSLRTGSNGYTF.

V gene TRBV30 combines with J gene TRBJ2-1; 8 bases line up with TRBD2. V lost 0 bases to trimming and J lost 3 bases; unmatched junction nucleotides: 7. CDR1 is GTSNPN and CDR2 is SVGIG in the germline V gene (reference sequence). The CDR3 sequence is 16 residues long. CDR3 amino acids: CAWSVLGTRFYNEQFF. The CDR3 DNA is TGTGCCTGGAGTGTCCTCGGGACTAGGTTCTACAATGAGCAGTTCTTC.

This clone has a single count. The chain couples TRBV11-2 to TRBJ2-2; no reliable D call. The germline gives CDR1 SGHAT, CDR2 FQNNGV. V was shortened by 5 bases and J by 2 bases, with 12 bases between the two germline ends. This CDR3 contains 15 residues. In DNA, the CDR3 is TGTGCCAGCAGCGTGAGGACGGTTAACACCGGGGAGCTGTTTTTT. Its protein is CASSVRTVNTGELFF.

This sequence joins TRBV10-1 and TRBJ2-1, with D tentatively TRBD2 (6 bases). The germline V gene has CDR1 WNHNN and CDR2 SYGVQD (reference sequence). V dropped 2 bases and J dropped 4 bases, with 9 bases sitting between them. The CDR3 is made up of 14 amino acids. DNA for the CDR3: TGCGCCAGCAGTGAGCAGGCGGGGTACAATGAGCAGTTCTTC. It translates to CASSEQAGYNEQFF.